These 17 T cell receptor beta chains were all obtained from the same sample, sequenced in a study of T cells in Graves' hyperthyroidism and ophthalmopathy. The investigators amplified TCR beta CDR3 regions from RNA transcripts. Primed by the HTBI set, a first-round RT-PCR was run on the TCR CDR3. A single record per CDR3 protein comes from TCRdb applying MiXCR to the multiplex PCR reads. Among around 490,000 distinct CDR3 sequences, 15% to 20% were seen once, and the ten largest hold about 45%. Specimen: blood. The receptors derive from a man aged 40-49 years with Graves' ophthalmopathy.

This clonotype showed up just a few times. The chain uses TRBV2 and TRBJ1-3, with D uncertain. This CDR3 is 12 amino acids long. Germline CDR1 and CDR2: SNHLY and FYNNEI. V shed 3 bases and J shed 5 bases, with 5 bases lying between them. DNA of the CDR3: TGTGCCAGCAGTGACCGAAGAAACACCATATATTTT. This gives the protein CASSDRRNTIYF.

V and J are TRBV5-1 and TRBJ2-1, with TRBD2 identical over 8 bases. The V segment lost 0 bases and the J segment 4 bases; nucleotides outside the gene matches: 9. Germline V gene data show CDR1 as SGHRS and CDR2 as YFSETQ. The CDR3 extends over 17 amino acids. CDR3 loop: CASSLAGGPGGYNEQFF. CDR3 nucleotides: TGCGCCAGCAGCTTGGCGGGAGGGCCAGGTGGTTACAATGAGCAGTTCTTC. Full variable domain (rest looked up from reference TRBV5-1 and TRBJ2-1): KAGVTQTPRYLIKTRGQQVTLSCSPISGHRSVSWYQQTPGQGLQFLFEYFSETQRNKGNFPGRFSGRQFSNSRSEMNVSTLELGDSALYLCASSLAGGPGGYNEQFFGPGTRLTVL.

This clonotype was detected only a few times. This chain uses TRBV12-3 or TRBV12-4 with TRBJ1-5, with TRBD1 matching over 8 bases. Trimming cost V 5 bases and J 2 bases; bases outside gene matches: 2. This CDR3 region has 14 residues. The CDR3 loop reads CASSDRGGNQPQHF. Here the CDR3 DNA reads TGTGCCAGCAGTGACAGGGGAGGCAATCAGCCCCAGCATTTT.

This clonotype was seen repeatedly, ten times or more. This rearrangement joins TRBV6-1 to TRBJ1-1, with a possible D match to TRBD1 (6 bases). CDR3 length: 14 amino acids. Germline-derived CDR1 and CDR2 are MNHNS and SASEGT. Trimming took off 5 bases at V and 4 bases at J, with 14 bases between the two ends. This chain's CDR3 is CASSSGGSVTEAFF. The DNA of the CDR3 is TGTGCCAGCAGTTCGGGGGGCTCGGTCACTGAAGCTTTCTTT.

This clonotype has more than one count but fewer than ten. The chain couples TRBV4-1 to TRBJ1-4; a possible D gene is TRBD1 (6 bases). The CDR3 has 15 residues. Germline loops: CDR1 MGHRA, CDR2 YSYEKL. Trimming removed 1 base from V and 10 bases from J, with 16 bases in between. The CDR3 region has the DNA TGCGCCAGCAGCCAAGGGCAGGGGACGGTCGGAAAACTGTTTTTT. This encodes CASSQGQGTVGKLFF.

Comment on this clonotype: Just one base apart from a much larger clone, this may be a read error. The chain is built from TRBV7-2 and TRBJ2-3; D is ambiguous. Trimming shortened V by 1 base and J by 2 bases, and 16 bases separated the two germline ends. Per germline, CDR1 SGHTA and CDR2 FQGNSA. This CDR3 is 17 amino acids long. The CDR3 DNA reads as TGTGCCAGCAGCTTAGAGGTGGTGGGTCCCAACACAGATACGCAGTATTTT. Residues: CASSLEVVGPNTDTQYF.

This chain connects TRBV5-1 to TRBJ1-4; D is uncertain. From germline, CDR1 is SGHRS and CDR2 YFSETQ. This CDR3 has 13 amino acids. V gave up 0 bases and J gave up 7 bases, with 7 bases separating them. The CDR3 is CASSLGATEKLFF. CDR3 DNA sequence: TGCGCCAGCAGCTTGGGGGCCACTGAAAAACTGTTTTTT. Supplemented by reference TRBV5-1 and TRBJ1-4, the full variable domain reads KAGVTQTPRYLIKTRGQQVTLSCSPISGHRSVSWYQQTPGQGLQFLFEYFSETQRNKGNFPGRFSGRQFSNSRSEMNVSTLELGDSALYLCASSLGATEKLFFGSGTQLSVL.

This clonotype appeared many times. V gene TRBV6-2 or TRBV6-3 combines with J gene TRBJ2-1, with TRBD1 matching 7 bases. The CDR3 loop spans 14 amino acids. V lost 6 bases to trimming and J lost 7 bases; unmatched junction nucleotides: 9. From germline, CDR1 is MNHEY and CDR2 SVGEGT. The CDR3 region is CASSRYTGENEQFF. CDR3 DNA: TGTGCCAGCAGCCGCTATACAGGGGAGAATGAGCAGTTCTTC.

The rearrangement uses TRBV27 and TRBJ2-5; D gene ambiguous. The germline V and J ends were trimmed by 2 bases and 0 bases, with 7 bases remaining between them. The germline CDR1 and CDR2 sequences are MNHEY and SMNVEV (reference sequence). This CDR3 is built from 14 residues. The CDR3 DNA reads TGTGCCAGCAGTTTAAATGGGCACCAAGAGACCCAGTACTTC. Translation gives CASSLNGHQETQYF.

About this clonotype itself: This could be a read error, since a much larger clone is one nucleotide away. A read error is likely, as this CDR3 ends without the conserved phenylalanine or tryptophan. This sequence joins TRBV3-1 and TRBJ2-3; no clear D. Germline values: CDR1 LGHDT, CDR2 YNNKEL (reference sequence). The V end was cut by 3 bases, the J end by 2 bases, with 9 bases between. CDR3 size: 14 residues. In DNA form, the CDR3 reads TGTGCCAGCAGCCAGTCGACCCTCACAGATACGCAGTATCTT. Its translation is CASSQSTLTDTQYL.

This clonotype has only one observation. V usage is TRBV19 and J usage is TRBJ1-3; possibly TRBD1 for D (5 bases). Trimming pared 9 bases from V and 7 bases from J, leaving 16 bases between. There are 13 residues in the CDR3. The germline gives CDR1 LNHDA, CDR2 SQIVND (reference sequence). The CDR3 is CASERPPGNTIYF. As DNA, the CDR3 is TGTGCCAGCGAAAGACCCCCAGGGAACACCATATATTTT.

This clonotype showed up many times. V usage is TRBV11-2 and J usage is TRBJ2-3, with D perhaps TRBD2 (6 bases). V dropped 5 bases and J dropped 0 bases, with 15 bases sitting between them. The CDR3 contains 16 residues. Per germline, CDR1 SGHAT and CDR2 FQNNGV. This CDR3 reads CASSPAGVGSTDTQYF. CDR3 coding DNA: TGTGCCAGCAGCCCAGCGGGTGTCGGGAGCACAGATACGCAGTATTTT. Variable domain in full (rest from reference TRBV11-2 and TRBJ2-3): EAGVAQSPRYKIIEKRQSVAFWCNPISGHATLYWYQQILGQGPKLLIQFQNNGVVDDSQLPKDRFSAERLKGVDSTLKIQPAKLEDSAVYLCASSPAGVGSTDTQYFGPGTRLTVL.

This clonotype was found many times. The rearrangement joins TRBV3-1 to TRBJ2-7; D is perhaps TRBD1 (5 bases). V was trimmed by 5 bases and J by 7 bases, leaving 9 bases between them. Germline loops: CDR1 LGHDT, CDR2 YNNKEL (reference sequence). This CDR3 region has 11 residues. The CDR3 bases are TGTGCCAGCAGCTTAAGGGGAGAGCAGTACTTC. Amino acids: CASSLRGEQYF.

The CDR3 bases are TGTGCCAGCGAGAACAGGGGAAACCCTGAAGCTTTCTTT. Protein: CASENRGNPEAFF. The gene calls are TRBV7-9 and TRBJ1-1; the match to TRBD1 covers 7 bases. Germline V gene lookup returns CDR1 SEHNR and CDR2 FQNEAQ (reference sequence). The trim removed 8 bases at V and 6 bases at J, leaving 9 bases unmatched. This CDR3 is built from 13 residues.

This clonotype was detected only a few times. The V gene is TRBV7-8, the J gene TRBJ1-1; 7 nucleotides align to TRBD1. This CDR3 spans 15 amino acids. The ends lost 4 bases at V and 3 bases at J; junction bases unmatched: 8. The germline V gene encodes CDR1 SGHVS and CDR2 FQNEAQ. DNA of the CDR3: TGTGCCAGCAGCTCCAGGCAAGGGGGCCACACTGAAGCTTTCTTT. Amino acid sequence: CASSSRQGGHTEAFF.

About this clonotype itself: This sequence may be a read error, since a much larger clone differs from it by one base. The V call is TRBV11-2, the J call TRBJ1-3; no clear D. V was trimmed by 5 bases and J by 4 bases, leaving 12 bases between them. Germline V lookup: CDR1 SGHAT, CDR2 FQNNGV. This CDR3 is built from 14 residues. The CDR3 nucleotides are TGTGCCAGCAGCCGAACGGGAGACGGAAACACCATATATTTT. The encoded protein is CASSRTGDGNTIYF.

This clonotype was seen only a few times. The rearrangement joins TRBV7-2 to TRBJ2-5; 9 bases fit TRBD2. Germline-derived CDR1 and CDR2 are SGHTA and FQGNSA. The V segment lost 5 bases and the J segment 6 bases; nucleotides outside the gene matches: 13. The CDR3 is made up of 16 amino acids. This CDR3 reads CASSPPPGGGGKTQYF. In DNA form, the CDR3 reads TGTGCCAGCAGCCCCCCCCCTGGCGGGGGGGGGAAGACCCAGTACTTC. The full variable domain, rest sourced from reference TRBV7-2 and TRBJ2-5, is GAGVSQSPSNKVTEKGKDVELRCDPISGHTALYWYRQSLGQGLEFLIYFQGNSAPDKSGLPSDRFSAERTGGSVSTLTIQRTQQEDSAVYLCASSPPPGGGGKTQYFGPGTRLLVL.